The 3 T cell receptor beta chains presented below share a single source sample, sequenced in a study of T-cell memory formation after mild COVID-19. TCRdb fed the 5' RACE reads into MiXCR, producing one record per CDR3 protein. The sample has about 270,000 distinct CDR3 sequences, less than 20% seen once. Sequenced input: PBMCs or a T cell subset sorted from them (not recorded which). These receptors all come from an adult woman who had mild COVID-19 (a few samples of this study predate the infection). Cell type and time point are not known.

This clonotype was counted ten times or more. This chain links TRBV7-2 with TRBJ2-3, with D uncertain. Trimming left V 6 bases short and J 4 bases short, with 14 bases between. Germline CDR1 is SGHTA and CDR2 is FQGNSA. The CDR3 has 14 residues. The CDR3 reads CASSRRALADTQYF. Written as DNA, the CDR3 is TGTGCCAGCAGTCGACGAGCGCTGGCAGATACGCAGTATTTT.

This chain uses TRBV4-1 with TRBJ1-4, with 7 bases identical to TRBD1. This CDR3 has 15 amino acids. The V gene end was trimmed by 1 base and the J gene end by 2 bases; junction bases not matched to a gene: 1. CDR1 and CDR2 from the germline V gene are MGHRA and YSYEKL. For the CDR3, the DNA is TGCGCCAGCAGCCAAGGGGGACAGACTAATGAAAAACTGTTTTTT. Encoded protein: CASSQGGQTNEKLFF.

This rearrangement joins TRBV6-2 or TRBV6-3 to TRBJ2-7; maybe TRBD1 (6 bases). Germline V gene sequence: CDR1 MNHEY, CDR2 SVGEGT. Trimming removed 10 bases at V and 6 bases at J, with 31 bases between. The CDR3 covers 17 residues. The CDR3 loop reads CAILTPIGGQTKFEQYF. The CDR3 DNA is TGTGCCATCCTTACACCGATTGGAGGACAGACAAAATTCGAGCAGTACTTC.